Listed below are T cell receptor beta chains from one sample, sequenced in a study of metastatic and nonmetastatic thyroid tumors. TCRdb used MiXCR to call clones anew from the PCR reads. Of about 39,000 clones listed, roughly a fifth are singletons. The sample taken for sequencing was blood. The source is a female donor with papillary thyroid cancer or a benign thyroid nodule (not recorded which). Some clones in this sample may be carry-over from other donors' samples. The CDR3 runs from the conserved cysteine through the conserved F or W. The order of the fields is D gene, J gene, V gene, clone size, CDR3 length, CDR3 protein, CDR3 DNA. The D gene is left open where the match is weak. Size tells how often a clone was seen (once, few, many) or the class of an expanded clone, and some rows leave it out.

TRBD1 | TRBJ1-2 | TRBV30 | NA | 14 | CAWTPGQGLLGYTF | TGTGCCTGGACTCCCGGACAGGGTTTACTTGGCTACACCTTC
NA | TRBJ2-1 | TRBV20-1 | many | 14 | CSAPDGGSYNEQFF | TGCAGTGCTCCTGACGGGGGCTCCTACAATGAGCAGTTCTTC
NA | TRBJ1-5 | TRBV7-2 | many | 13 | CASSLAQDRTQHF | TGTGCCAGCAGCTTAGCCCAGGACAGAACCCAGCATTTT
NA | TRBJ1-2 | TRBV20-1 | NA | 14 | CSARDWGGNYGYTF | TGCAGTGCCAGAGATTGGGGGGGCAACTATGGCTACACCTTC
NA | TRBJ2-7 | TRBV3-1 | NA | 11 | CASNDGYEQYF | TGTGCCAGCAACGACGGGTACGAGCAGTACTTC
NA | TRBJ2-3 | TRBV6-2/TRBV6-3 | many | 17 | CASRRFGGYHGTDTQYF | TGTGCCAGCAGGAGGTTCGGGGGTTACCATGGCACAGATACGCAGTATTTT
NA | TRBJ1-1 | TRBV2 | many | 13 | CASTFPPGRKAFF | TGTGCCAGCACCTTTCCTCCGGGACGGAAGGCTTTCTTT
NA | TRBJ1-1 | TRBV6-6 | many | 14 | CASSYRGRETEAFF | TGTGCCAGCAGTTACAGAGGGCGGGAGACTGAAGCTTTCTTT
NA | TRBJ2-2 | TRBV5-8 | many | 11 | CASSPAGELFF | TGTGCCAGCAGCCCAGCCGGGGAGCTGTTTTTT
TRBD1 | TRBJ2-7 | TRBV20-1 | many | 13 | CSARTGSWDEQYF | TGCAGTGCTAGGACAGGGTCTTGGGACGAGCAGTACTTC
NA | TRBJ2-4 | TRBV20-1 | many | 18 | CSARVRDPADWAKNIQYF | TGCAGTGCTAGAGTTCGGGACCCCGCAGACTGGGCCAAAAACATTCAGTACTTC
NA | TRBJ2-2 | TRBV27 | many | 13 | CASTADSTGELFF | TGTGCCAGCACCGCCGACAGCACCGGGGAGCTGTTTTTT
NA | TRBJ1-4 | TRBV9 | many | 15 | CASSAFSTTNEKLFF | TGTGCCAGCAGCGCCTTCTCAACAACTAATGAAAAACTGTTTTTT
NA | TRBJ1-6 | TRBV6-1 | medium-sized | 14 | CASRSTNGNSPLHF | TGTGCCAGCCGCTCGACTAACGGCAATTCACCCCTCCACTTT
NA | TRBJ1-4 | TRBV7-2 | NA | 15 | CASILAGGNDEKLFF | TGTGCCAGCATCTTAGCAGGCGGGAACGATGAAAAACTGTTTTTT
NA | TRBJ2-6 | TRBV7-8 | NA | 18 | CASSPRPGALTGANVRTF | TGTGCCAGCAGCCCACGCCCAGGGGCTCTGACTGGGGCCAACGTCCGGACTTTC
TRBD1 | TRBJ1-1 | TRBV28 | many | 14 | CASSLGGTGGEAFF | TGTGCCAGCAGTTTAGGGGGGACAGGAGGTGAAGCTTTCTTT
TRBD1 | TRBJ1-2 | TRBV7-9 | many | 11 | CAIGTGDGYTF | TGTGCCATCGGGACAGGGGATGGCTACACCTTC
TRBD2 | TRBJ2-7 | TRBV6-2/TRBV6-3 | few | 15 | CASSTGLAGVSEQYF | TGTGCCAGCAGTACAGGACTAGCGGGAGTATCCGAGCAGTACTTC
TRBD1 | TRBJ2-1 | TRBV12-3/TRBV12-4 | NA | 15 | CASSLPGGAWNGHFF | TGTGCCAGCAGTTTACCAGGGGGCGCTTGGAATGGGCATTTCTTC
NA | TRBJ1-1 | TRBV12-3/TRBV12-4 | many | 14 | CASSFLGGGTEAFF | TGTGCCAGCAGTTTCTTAGGGGGAGGGACTGAAGCTTTCTTT
NA | TRBJ2-2 | TRBV7-9 | many | 14 | CASSASANTGELFF | TGTGCCAGCAGTGCCAGTGCGAACACCGGGGAGCTGTTTTTT
NA | TRBJ1-1 | TRBV5-6 | NA | 14 | CASLTGHMNTEAFF | TGTGCCAGCCTCACAGGGCATATGAACACTGAAGCTTTCTTT
TRBD2 | TRBJ2-1 | TRBV5-4 | NA | 13 | CASSSGGSNEQFF | TGTGCCAGCAGTTCGGGGGGATCCAATGAGCAGTTCTTC
NA | TRBJ1-1 | TRBV12-3/TRBV12-4 | medium-sized | 14 | CASTLDSWGTEAFF | TGTGCCAGCACTCTAGACAGCTGGGGAACTGAAGCTTTCTTT
NA | TRBJ2-1 | TRBV6-4 | few | 18 | CASSDYILEGQSYNEQFF | TGTGCCAGCAGTGACTATATCCTGGAGGGCCAGTCCTACAATGAGCAGTTCTTC
NA | TRBJ2-7 | TRBV20-1 | NA | 14 | CSAREGGSSYEQYF | TGCAGTGCTAGAGAAGGGGGGAGCTCCTACGAGCAGTACTTC
TRBD1 | TRBJ2-5 | TRBV28 | many | 14 | CATKTGGSQETQYF | TGTGCCACCAAGACAGGGGGGAGTCAAGAGACCCAGTACTTC
NA | TRBJ2-3 | TRBV12-3/TRBV12-4 | many | 13 | CASSFTTTDTQYF | TGTGCCAGCAGTTTTACTACCACAGATACGCAGTATTTT
NA | TRBJ2-7 | TRBV3-1 | many | 11 | CASSLEGRQYF | TGTGCCAGCAGCCTAGAGGGACGTCAGTACTTC
TRBD1 | TRBJ1-2 | TRBV20-1 | NA | 17 | CSARDKAGQGVKYGYTF | TGCAGTGCTAGAGATAAGGCGGGACAGGGCGTAAAATATGGCTACACCTTC
NA | TRBJ2-7 | TRBV4-1 | NA | 13 | CASSQESGYEQYF | TGCGCCAGCAGCCAGGAATCGGGTTACGAGCAGTACTTC
NA | TRBJ1-1 | TRBV19 | NA | 15 | CASSRDGTANTEAFF | TGTGCCAGTAGTAGGGACGGGACCGCGAACACTGAAGCTTTCTTT
TRBD1 | TRBJ2-7 | TRBV19 | few | 15 | CASSTWTGDSYEQYF | TGTGCCAGTAGTACCTGGACAGGGGATTCCTACGAGCAGTACTTC
TRBD1 | TRBJ1-1 | TRBV27 | few | 12 | CASRTGTVEAFF | TGTGCCAGCAGAACCGGGACAGTTGAAGCTTTCTTT
TRBD2 | TRBJ2-3 | TRBV20-1 | many | 19 | CSARDATSGRAAGTDTQYF | TGCAGTGCTAGAGATGCGACTAGCGGGAGGGCCGCGGGCACAGATACGCAGTATTTT
NA | TRBJ2-3 | TRBV7-2 | many | 14 | CASSLIPDLDTQYF | TGTGCCAGCAGCTTAATCCCCGATTTGGATACGCAGTATTTT
TRBD1 | TRBJ2-1 | TRBV28 | many | 15 | CASNQRQGSGNEQFF | TGTGCCAGCAACCAACGACAGGGATCAGGCAATGAGCAGTTCTTC
NA | TRBJ2-7 | TRBV3-1 | many | 13 | CASSFRPPYEQYF | TGTGCCAGCAGCTTTCGTCCCCCCTACGAGCAGTACTTC
NA | TRBJ1-5 | TRBV6-1 | NA | 16 | CASRETVDYSNQPQHF | TGTGCCAGCAGGGAGACAGTGGACTATAGCAATCAGCCCCAGCATTTT
NA | TRBJ1-5 | TRBV6-2/TRBV6-3 | many | 15 | CASTRDSGGGQPQHF | TGTGCCAGCACCCGAGACTCGGGAGGAGGTCAGCCCCAGCATTTT
TRBD2 | TRBJ2-3 | TRBV18 | NA | 13 | CASSGLAGDTQYF | TGTGCCAGCTCCGGACTAGCGGGAGATACGCAGTATTTT
NA | TRBJ1-5 | TRBV19 | many | 15 | CASSMERIGNQPQHF | TGTGCCAGTAGTATGGAGAGGATTGGCAATCAGCCCCAGCATTTT